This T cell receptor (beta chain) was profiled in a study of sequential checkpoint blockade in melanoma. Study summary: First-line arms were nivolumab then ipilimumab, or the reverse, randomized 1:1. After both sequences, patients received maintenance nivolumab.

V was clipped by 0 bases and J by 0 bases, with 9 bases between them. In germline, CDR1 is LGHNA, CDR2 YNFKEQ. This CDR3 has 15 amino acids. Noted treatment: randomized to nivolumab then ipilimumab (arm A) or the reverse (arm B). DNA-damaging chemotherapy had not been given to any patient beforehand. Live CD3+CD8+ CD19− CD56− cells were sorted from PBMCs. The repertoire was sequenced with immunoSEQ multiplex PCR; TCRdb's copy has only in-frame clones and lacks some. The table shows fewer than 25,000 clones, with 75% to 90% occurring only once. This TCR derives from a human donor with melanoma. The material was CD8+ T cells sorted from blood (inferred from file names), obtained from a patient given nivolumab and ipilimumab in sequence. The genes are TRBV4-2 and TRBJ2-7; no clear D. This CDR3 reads CASSQDLKSSYEQYF. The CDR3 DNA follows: TGTGCCAGCAGCCAAGATTTGAAGAGCTCCTACGAGCAGTACTTC.